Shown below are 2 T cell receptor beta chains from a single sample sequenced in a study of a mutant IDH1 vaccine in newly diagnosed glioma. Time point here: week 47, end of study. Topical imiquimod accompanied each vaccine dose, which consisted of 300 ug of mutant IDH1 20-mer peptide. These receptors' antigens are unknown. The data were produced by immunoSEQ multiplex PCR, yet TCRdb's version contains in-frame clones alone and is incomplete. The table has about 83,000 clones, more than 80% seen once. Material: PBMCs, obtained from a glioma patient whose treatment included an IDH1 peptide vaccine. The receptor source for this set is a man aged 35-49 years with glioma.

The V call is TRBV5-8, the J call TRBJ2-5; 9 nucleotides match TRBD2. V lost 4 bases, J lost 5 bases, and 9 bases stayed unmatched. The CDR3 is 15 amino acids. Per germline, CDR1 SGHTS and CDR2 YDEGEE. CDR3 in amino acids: CASSVSGSVGETQYF. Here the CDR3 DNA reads TGTGCCAGCAGCGTTAGCGGGAGTGTAGGGGAGACCCAGTACTTC.

The CDR3 sequence: CASSLAKRGTSYEQYF. CDR3 coding DNA: TGTGCCAGCAGCTTGGCCAAGAGGGGTACCTCCTACGAGCAGTACTTC. This chain connects TRBV5-6 to TRBJ2-7; D tentatively reads TRBD1 or TRBD2 (5 bases each). The CDR3 contains 16 residues. Germline assignment: CDR1 SGHDT and CDR2 YYEEEE. The V and J ends lost 0 bases and 0 bases respectively, with 13 bases between them.